These 26 T cell receptor beta chains were all obtained from the same sample, sequenced in a study of T-cell memory formation after mild COVID-19. TCRdb independently ran MiXCR on the 5' RACE reads; one entry per CDR3 protein. The sample lists approximately 88,000 distinct CDR3 sequences; around a quarter were seen once. Sequences were obtained from PBMCs or a T cell subset sorted from them (not recorded which). The receptors derive from a man in his late teens or twenties who had mild COVID-19 (a few samples of this study predate the infection). Cell type and time point are not known.

This clonotype turned up a few times. The chain employs TRBV27 and TRBJ1-5; 10 positions match TRBD1. The CDR3 sequence is 16 residues long. The germline gives CDR1 MNHEY, CDR2 SMNVEV (reference sequence). With 0 bases clipped from V and 4 bases from J, the junction kept 3 bases outside the gene matches. The CDR3 region is CASSLSGTGENQPQHF. The CDR3 DNA sequence: TGTGCCAGCAGTTTATCGGGGACAGGGGAAAATCAGCCCCAGCATTTT.

This clonotype was observed a handful of times. V gene TRBV4-1 combines with J gene TRBJ2-7; a possible D gene is TRBD1 (6 bases). With 4 bases removed from V and 3 bases from J, the gap between germline ends came to 13 bases. Germline CDR1 and CDR2: MGHRA and YSYEKL. This CDR3 is 14 amino acids long. The CDR3 loop is CASSPRSGDYEQYF. The DNA of the CDR3 is TGCGCCAGCAGCCCCCGTTCAGGGGACTACGAGCAGTACTTC.

The table lists this clonotype with many counts. As DNA, the CDR3 is TGTGCCAGCAGCTTGGGACCGAGTGAGCAGTTCTTC. Protein: CASSLGPSEQFF. The rearrangement joins TRBV5-5 to TRBJ2-1; D gene uncertain. Trimming left V 0 bases short and J 9 bases short, with 7 bases between. The germline CDR1 and CDR2 sequences are SGHKS and YYEKEE (reference sequence). CDR3 length equals 12 residues.

This sequence joins TRBV7-8 and TRBJ2-3; 9 bases match TRBD2. CDR3 length: 16 residues. Looked up from germline, CDR1 is SGHVS and CDR2 is FQNEAQ. Losses at the gene ends were 0 bases for V and 4 bases for J; bases not matched to a gene: 5. The CDR3 DNA reads TGTGCCAGCAGCTTAGCGGGCGGGGGGGCCCCAGATACGCAGTATTTT. It is translated as CASSLAGGGAPDTQYF.

This clonotype was counted only a few times. The chain is built from TRBV7-9 and TRBJ2-3; D remains ambiguous. V was clipped by 4 bases and J by 5 bases, with 4 bases between them. The CDR3 loop spans 11 amino acids. Germline CDR1 reads SEHNR; CDR2 reads FQNEAQ (reference sequence). In nucleotides, the CDR3 is TGTGCCAGCAGCTCGAAAGATACGCAGTATTTT. Translated: CASSSKDTQYF.

Only a few counts were recorded for this clonotype. This chain connects TRBV6-2 or TRBV6-3 to TRBJ2-2, with a tentative D call TRBD2 (6 bases). The V gene lost 5 bases and the J gene lost 3 bases, with 10 bases spanning the gap. CDR1 and CDR2 from the germline V gene are MNHEY and SVGEGT. The CDR3 loop spans 14 amino acids. The CDR3 DNA follows: TGTGCCAGCAGTGGGGGGATGTACACCGGGGAGCTGTTTTTT. Translation: CASSGGMYTGELFF.

This clonotype was detected a few times. The V call is TRBV12-3 or TRBV12-4, the J call TRBJ2-1; 8 nucleotides agree with TRBD1. CDR3 size: 14 residues. The V and J ends lost 6 bases and 3 bases, in that order; junction bases with no gene match: 4. This CDR3 reads CASSGTGLYNEQFF. The CDR3 bases are TGTGCCAGCAGCGGGACAGGCCTCTACAATGAGCAGTTCTTC.

This clonotype was counted at least ten times. The chain combines TRBV5-1 with TRBJ2-7; no definite D call. V was trimmed by 4 bases and J by 1 base, leaving 9 bases between them. The CDR3 sequence is 13 residues long. Germline V gene lookup returns CDR1 SGHRS and CDR2 YFSETQ. As DNA, the CDR3 is TGCGCCAGCAGCCTAGACGGTTCCTACGAGCAGTACTTC. Protein: CASSLDGSYEQYF.

DNA of the CDR3: TGTGCCACCGCAGCGGGGGGGGGCAATGAGCAGTTCTTC. Amino acid sequence: CATAAGGGNEQFF. The rearrangement joins TRBV24-1 to TRBJ2-1; 10 nucleotides match TRBD2. V lost 9 bases to trimming and J lost 6 bases; unmatched junction nucleotides: 4. CDR1 and CDR2 (germline): KGHDR, SFDVKD. The CDR3 has 13 residues.

The CDR3 region is CASSPGPGTSYTGELFF. In nucleotides, the CDR3 is TGTGCCAGCAGCCCCGGCCCCGGGACTAGCTATACCGGGGAGCTGTTTTTT. The chain links TRBV7-9 to TRBJ2-2; 9 bases map to TRBD2. Germline V lookup: CDR1 SEHNR, CDR2 FQNEAQ (reference sequence). After removal of 5 bases from V and 5 bases from J, the junction contained 12 bases not matched to a gene. The CDR3 consists of 17 residues.

This clonotype was recorded a few times. The chain has TRBV6-2 or TRBV6-3 and TRBJ1-5, with 10 bases lining up with TRBD1. This CDR3 is built from 15 residues. The trim removed 7 bases at V and 5 bases at J, leaving 8 bases unmatched. In germline, CDR1 is MNHEY, CDR2 SVGEGT. The CDR3 DNA sequence: TGTGCCAGCACCCAAAGGGACAGGGGCGATCAGCCCCAGCATTTT. This encodes CASTQRDRGDQPQHF.

This rearrangement joins TRBV28 to TRBJ2-3; D unresolved. The V gene lost 7 bases and the J gene lost 2 bases, with 16 bases spanning the gap. Germline CDR1 is MDHEN and CDR2 is SYDVKM. CDR3 size: 15 residues. CDR3 nucleotide sequence: TGTGCCAGCACCCCAGCAGCGTGGAACACAGATACGCAGTATTTT. This sequence encodes CASTPAAWNTDTQYF. The full variable domain, completed using reference TRBV28 and TRBJ2-3, is DVKVTQSSRYLVKRTGEKVFLECVQDMDHENMFWYRQDPGLGLRLIYFSYDVKMKEKGDIPEGYSVSREKKERFSLILESASTNQTSMYLCASTPAAWNTDTQYFGPGTRLTVL.

This clonotype has only a few counts. V is TRBV15 and J is TRBJ2-3; D is perhaps TRBD2 (6 bases). The ends were cut back, 8 bases at V and 8 bases at J, with 11 bases in the middle. The CDR3 covers 11 residues. Germline lookup yields CDR1 LNHNV and CDR2 YYDKDF (reference sequence). CDR3 loop: CATAGLGTQYF. The CDR3, as DNA: TGTGCCACCGCGGGACTGGGTACGCAGTATTTT.

The CDR3 DNA follows: TGCAGCGGCCGGGGGGGCCTCGGCAATGAGCAGTTCTTC. It encodes CSGRGGLGNEQFF. The chain joins TRBV29-1 to TRBJ2-1; 8 nucleotides align to TRBD2. Germline loops: CDR1 SQVTM, CDR2 ANQGSEA. CDR3 length equals 13 residues. The trim removed 7 bases at V and 6 bases at J, leaving 8 bases unmatched.

The gene calls are TRBV4-3 and TRBJ2-5; possible D gene TRBD2, 5 bases. Germline V gene data show CDR1 as LGHNA and CDR2 as YSLEER. The CDR3 has 15 amino acids. V was trimmed by 1 base and J by 5 bases, leaving 14 bases between them. CDR3 coding DNA: TGCGCCAGCAGCCAAGGATTTCGGGGTACGGAGACCCAGTACTTC. Encoded protein: CASSQGFRGTETQYF.

The chain joins TRBV6-5 to TRBJ2-7; D uncertain. V was cut by 8 bases and J by 1 base, with 3 bases left in between. The CDR3 sequence is 10 residues long. The germline V gene encodes CDR1 MNHEY and CDR2 SVGAGI. The CDR3 reads CASGSYEQYF. CDR3 coding DNA: TGTGCCAGCGGGTCCTACGAGCAGTACTTC.

The J gene is TRBJ2-3, the V gene TRBV6-1; 9 bases are a match to TRBD1. The CDR3 contains 17 residues. The germline CDR1 and CDR2 sequences are MNHNS and SASEGT. Germline trimming cut 3 bases from V and 1 base from J; bases unmatched to any gene: 8. DNA of the CDR3: TGTGCCAGCAGTGAGCCAACAGGGGGCCGGGGCACAGATACGCAGTATTTT. Translated: CASSEPTGGRGTDTQYF.

This clonotype was counted a few times. The J gene is TRBJ2-7, the V gene TRBV4-1; 12 bases align to TRBD2. Germline CDR1 reads MGHRA; CDR2 reads YSYEKL. The J segment lost 7 bases and the V segment lost 4 bases, leaving 5 bases of the junction unmatched. The CDR3 contains 14 residues. Written as DNA, the CDR3 is TGCGCCAGCAGCCGGACTAGCGGGGAGAGGGAGCAGTACTTC. Protein sequence: CASSRTSGEREQYF.

The chain recombines TRBV29-1 with TRBJ2-7, with TRBD1 identical over 8 bases. Germline CDR1 SQVTM, CDR2 ANQGSEA. J gave up 5 bases and V 5 bases, and 5 bases lay outside the gene matches. CDR3 length equals 12 residues. The CDR3 loop is CSVQGARNEQYF. DNA for the CDR3: TGCAGCGTTCAGGGGGCGCGGAACGAGCAGTACTTC.

The CDR3 DNA reads TGCGCCAGCAGCCAAGATGGGGAGGGTGTGTATGGCTACACCTTC. Its translation is CASSQDGEGVYGYTF. This chain joins TRBV4-1 and TRBJ1-2, with D unresolved. The V end was cut by 0 bases, the J end by 5 bases, with 13 bases between. The CDR3 has 15 amino acids. CDR1 and CDR2 (germline): MGHRA, YSYEKL.

The genes are TRBV5-1 and TRBJ2-7, with TRBD1 matching 8 bases. CDR1 SGHRS and CDR2 YFSETQ come from the germline V gene. V was clipped by 2 bases and J by 0 bases; unmatched bases: 4. The CDR3 is 15 residues long. DNA for the CDR3: TGCGCCAGCAGCTTCGGACAGGGCGTCTCCTACGAGCAGTACGTC. Translation gives CASSFGQGVSYEQYV.

This chain connects TRBV7-6 to TRBJ2-7; D is unclear. Deletions cut 1 base from V and 4 bases from J, with 11 bases between. This CDR3 region has 14 residues. Germline CDR1 and CDR2: SGHVS and FNYEAQ. CDR3 DNA sequence: TGTGCCAGCAGCTTAGGCACAGAGACTTACGAGCAGTACTTC. It translates to CASSLGTETYEQYF.

V and J are TRBV27 and TRBJ1-2; possible D gene TRBD1, 6 bases. The V gene lost 8 bases and the J gene lost 4 bases, with 14 bases spanning the gap. Germline CDR1 reads MNHEY; CDR2 reads SMNVEV (reference sequence). The CDR3 covers 13 residues. As DNA, the CDR3 is TGTGCCAGCGCTAAGGGGGACGCCTATGGCTACACCTTC. It yields the protein CASAKGDAYGYTF.

The chain is built from TRBV27 and TRBJ1-2; 8 positions agree with TRBD1. Germline assignment: CDR1 MNHEY and CDR2 SMNVEV (reference sequence). The CDR3 runs 13 residues. V gave up 6 bases and J gave up 6 bases; unmatched junction bases: 6. In nucleotides, the CDR3 is TGTGCCAGCAGGCGGACAGGGAGGGATGGCTACACCTTC. It translates to CASRRTGRDGYTF.

The genes are TRBV3-1 and TRBJ1-1, with D unresolved. The CDR3 sequence is 15 residues long. The V end lost 2 bases, the J end lost 1 base, and 11 bases lay between the germline ends. Looked up from germline, CDR1 is LGHDT and CDR2 is YNNKEL (reference sequence). The CDR3 DNA follows: TGTGCCAGCAGCCAATACCCCGGGAAGAACACTGAAGCTTTCTTT. Translating it yields CASSQYPGKNTEAFF.

The chain combines TRBV19 with TRBJ1-5, with D possibly TRBD1 on 6 matching bases. V was trimmed by 8 bases and J by 6 bases, leaving 8 bases between them. The CDR3 length is 11 residues. The germline CDR1 and CDR2 sequences are LNHDA and SQIVND (reference sequence). The CDR3 loop is CASGGFQPQHF. Here the CDR3 DNA reads TGTGCCAGTGGGGGCTTTCAGCCCCAGCATTTT.